A single sample gave rise to the 28 T cell receptor beta chains below, sequenced in a study of PD-1 blockade in mismatch repair-deficient tumors. Their antigens remain unidentified. Libraries were prepared by immunoSEQ multiplex PCR; TCRdb keeps only in-frame clonotypes and omits some of them. The table has roughly 13,000 clones, 84% seen once; the top ten hold 20% to 25%. Noted time point: 10-day in vitro stimulation with candidate neoantigen peptide 4. The sample in question was cells cultured in vitro, obtained from a patient treated with pembrolizumab. The receptor set was obtained from an adult with mismatch repair-deficient cancer.

CDR3 loop: CAWSVGLLAKNIQYF. The DNA of the CDR3 is TGTGCCTGGAGTGTGGGGCTCTTAGCCAAAAACATTCAGTACTTC. The gene calls are TRBV30 and TRBJ2-4; TRBD1 might be the D (5 bases). Looked up from germline, CDR1 is GTSNPN and CDR2 is SVGIG (reference sequence). The CDR3 is 15 amino acids. V lost 0 bases, J lost 0 bases, and 9 bases lay in between.

This clone was detected a few times. J is TRBJ2-1 and V is TRBV7-9; no reliable D call. The CDR3 length is 11 residues. Deletions cut 5 bases from V and 4 bases from J, with 3 bases between. Germline CDR1 and CDR2: SEHNR and FQNEAQ (reference sequence). The CDR3 here is CASSPYNEQFF. The CDR3 DNA is TGTGCCAGCAGCCCGTACAATGAGCAGTTCTTC.

The chain joins TRBV5-1 to TRBJ1-2; D is unclear. The germline CDR1 and CDR2 sequences are SGHRS and YFSETQ. Trimming pared 5 bases from V and 0 bases from J, leaving 14 bases between. The CDR3 spans 15 residues. The CDR3, as DNA: TGCGCCAGCAGACCCGGCCCAGCTTCTAACTATGGCTACACCTTC. As protein: CASRPGPASNYGYTF.

The chain links TRBV2 to TRBJ1-4; D possibly corresponds to TRBD1 (5 bases). This CDR3 contains 15 residues. The V gene lost 8 bases and the J gene lost 11 bases, with 24 bases spanning the gap. Germline CDR1 SNHLY, CDR2 FYNNEI. This CDR3 is CASLFSPGPEGKLFF. CDR3 bases: TGTGCCAGCCTGTTTTCTCCGGGGCCCGAGGGGAAACTGTTTTTT.

The J gene is TRBJ1-5, the V gene TRBV5-1, with 8 bases fitting TRBD1. The germline V gene has CDR1 SGHRS and CDR2 YFSETQ. V gave up 0 bases and J gave up 7 bases; unmatched junction bases: 6. The CDR3 extends over 15 amino acids. CDR3 protein: CASSLAAGGLQPQHF. The CDR3 region has the DNA TGCGCCAGCAGCTTGGCAGCAGGGGGCTTACAGCCCCAGCATTTT. Supplemented by reference TRBV5-1 and TRBJ1-5, the full variable domain reads KAGVTQTPRYLIKTRGQQVTLSCSPISGHRSVSWYQQTPGQGLQFLFEYFSETQRNKGNFPGRFSGRQFSNSRSEMNVSTLELGDSALYLCASSLAAGGLQPQHFGDGTRLSIL.

V gene TRBV10-3 combines with J gene TRBJ1-1, with D maybe TRBD1 (6 bases). CDR3 length: 13 amino acids. V was clipped by 4 bases and J by 6 bases, with 12 bases between them. Germline V gene sequence: CDR1 ENHRY, CDR2 SYGVKD. The CDR3 region is CAISGDNSPEAFF. In DNA form, the CDR3 reads TGTGCCATCAGTGGGGACAATTCCCCTGAAGCTTTCTTT.

The gene calls are TRBV9 and TRBJ1-2; the D gene is possibly TRBD1 (6 bases). The CDR3 extends over 14 amino acids. The germline V gene encodes CDR1 SGDLS and CDR2 YYNGEE. V dropped 0 bases and J dropped 6 bases, with 12 bases sitting between them. The CDR3 DNA reads as TGTGCCAGCAGCGTAGTTACAGGGATGGATGGCTACACCTTC. Its protein product is CASSVVTGMDGYTF.

The chain carries TRBV27 and TRBJ2-5; D is undetermined. Germline V lookup: CDR1 MNHEY, CDR2 SMNVEV (reference sequence). The CDR3 spans 12 residues. Trimming stripped 6 bases from V and 5 bases from J, with 10 bases between. The CDR3 reads CASSPGWETQYF. CDR3 DNA: TGTGCCAGCAGCCCCGGGTGGGAGACCCAGTACTTC.

The genes are TRBV10-1 and TRBJ2-2; 14 bases align to TRBD2. From germline, CDR1 is WNHNN and CDR2 SYGVQD (reference sequence). The length of the CDR3 is 17 residues. The V gene end was trimmed by 1 base and the J gene end by 8 bases; junction bases not matched to a gene: 6. The CDR3 DNA reads TGCGCCAGCAGTGAGTTGGGACTAGCGGGAGTTGGGGGGGAGCTGTTTTTT. Encoded protein: CASSELGLAGVGGELFF.

The chain is built from TRBV18 and TRBJ1-1, with 7 bases that match TRBD1. Trimming cost V 2 bases and J 2 bases; bases outside gene matches: 8. This CDR3 comprises 16 residues. The germline V gene has CDR1 KGHSH and CDR2 LQKENI. For the CDR3, the DNA is TGTGCCAGCTCACCAACTAGGGACAGCCTAAACACTGAAGCTTTCTTT. This codes for CASSPTRDSLNTEAFF.

V usage is TRBV6-1 and J usage is TRBJ1-2; no clear D gene. The CDR3 loop spans 13 amino acids. Germline V CDR1 and CDR2: MNHNS, SASEGT. The V end was cut by 3 bases, the J end by 2 bases, with 7 bases between. CDR3 loop: CASSERGNYGYTF. For the CDR3, the DNA is TGTGCCAGCAGTGAGCGGGGAAACTATGGCTACACCTTC.

The chain recombines TRBV28 with TRBJ1-5, with TRBD1 matching over 10 bases. The germline V gene has CDR1 MDHEN and CDR2 SYDVKM. This CDR3 comprises 15 residues. The trim removed 5 bases at V and 7 bases at J, leaving 8 bases unmatched. CDR3 coding DNA: TGTGCCAGCAGTCCTTTGACAGGGGGCGGCCAGCCCCAGCATTTT. Translating it yields CASSPLTGGGQPQHF.

This clone was detected a few times. CDR3: CASSMDRLGGYGYTF. The CDR3 coding sequence is TGTGCCAGCAGTATGGACAGGCTGGGTGGGTATGGCTACACCTTC. The chain combines TRBV2 with TRBJ1-2; 7 nucleotides agree with TRBD1. Germline CDR1 SNHLY, CDR2 FYNNEI. The CDR3 totals 15 residues. V trimming: 5 bases; J trimming: 5 bases; junction bases outside the gene matches: 11.

This chain links TRBV19 with TRBJ1-3; 7 nucleotides align to TRBD1. The ends lost 4 bases at V and 5 bases at J; junction bases unmatched: 11. The CDR3 is made up of 16 amino acids. Per germline, CDR1 LNHDA and CDR2 SQIVND (reference sequence). The CDR3 loop reads CASSNTGAVRRNTIYF. In DNA form, the CDR3 reads TGTGCCAGTAGTAATACAGGGGCGGTAAGAAGAAACACCATATATTTT.

This rearrangement joins TRBV20-1 to TRBJ1-1; no clear D. Trimming cost V 6 bases and J 0 bases, with 5 bases left between them. CDR3 length equals 11 residues. The germline V gene has CDR1 DFQATT and CDR2 SNEGSKA (reference sequence). The CDR3 sequence is CSAPVNTEAFF. CDR3 DNA: TGCAGTGCGCCAGTGAACACTGAAGCTTTCTTT.

The gene calls are TRBV5-1 and TRBJ2-5, with TRBD1 matching over 10 bases. The V segment lost 4 bases and the J segment 5 bases; nucleotides outside the gene matches: 8. The germline V gene has CDR1 SGHRS and CDR2 YFSETQ. The CDR3 consists of 15 residues. CDR3 nucleotides: TGCGCCAGCAGCGCCGGGACAGGGGTAGGGGAGACCCAGTACTTC. It codes for CASSAGTGVGETQYF.

The CDR3 region has the DNA TGCGCCAGCAGCCAAGATGCCCGGGCCGGGGAGCTGTTTTTT. Amino acids: CASSQDARAGELFF. This chain joins TRBV4-1 and TRBJ2-2; D is unresolved. Trimming removed 0 bases from V and 6 bases from J, with 8 bases in between. Germline V gene lookup returns CDR1 MGHRA and CDR2 YSYEKL. The CDR3 is 14 amino acids.

Of note for this clone: This CDR3 is also generated by other DNA sequences in the sample. The chain uses TRBV28 and TRBJ1-1; no clear D gene. Germline-derived CDR1 and CDR2 are MDHEN and SYDVKM. V gave up 2 bases and J gave up 2 bases, with 6 bases separating them. The CDR3 length is 13 residues. CDR3 sequence: CASSLGTNTEAFF. The CDR3 region has the DNA TGTGCCAGCAGTTTAGGTACTAACACTGAAGCTTTCTTT.

This chain joins TRBV6-1 and TRBJ2-1, with 11 bases aligning to TRBD2. Unmatched junction bases numbered 12, after V lost 8 bases and J lost 9 bases. This CDR3 has 15 amino acids. Germline CDR1 and CDR2: MNHNS and SASEGT. CDR3 amino acids: CASARGTSGSLEQFF. Here the CDR3 DNA reads TGTGCCAGCGCCCGGGGAACTAGCGGGAGTCTTGAGCAGTTCTTC.

The V gene is TRBV6-1, the J gene TRBJ1-5; 9 bases match TRBD1. J was trimmed by 4 bases and V by 7 bases; bases with no gene match: 5. Per the germline V gene, CDR1 is MNHNS and CDR2 is SASEGT. This CDR3 has 14 amino acids. CDR3 amino acids: CASILGTGNQPQHF. The CDR3 DNA reads TGTGCCAGCATTCTTGGGACAGGGAATCAGCCCCAGCATTTT.

The chain links TRBV29-1 to TRBJ1-3; D gene uncertain. Germline-derived CDR1 and CDR2 are SQVTM and ANQGSEA. The V end lost 6 bases, the J end lost 0 bases, and 12 bases lay between the germline ends. CDR3 length: 14 residues. CDR3 protein: CSVDTRDSGNTIYF. Written as DNA, the CDR3 is TGCAGCGTCGACACACGGGACTCTGGAAACACCATATATTTT.

The chain uses TRBV28 and TRBJ2-7; D gene unclear. The CDR3 is 15 amino acids. V lost 6 bases and J 3 bases, leaving 18 bases between the germline ends. Germline V lookup: CDR1 MDHEN, CDR2 SYDVKM. The chain's CDR3 is CASRDLRITHYEQYF. The CDR3 DNA follows: TGTGCCAGCAGAGACCTTAGAATCACACACTACGAGCAGTACTTC.

This rearrangement joins TRBV19 to TRBJ2-5; TRBD1 matches 7 bases. This CDR3 contains 15 residues. Germline CDR1 and CDR2: LNHDA and SQIVND (reference sequence). The J segment lost 1 base and the V segment lost 6 bases, leaving 8 bases of the junction unmatched. The CDR3 nucleotides are TGTGCCAGTAGATCGGAGACAGGGTCCCAAGAGACCCAGTACTTC. Translating gives CASRSETGSQETQYF. Together with reference TRBV19 and TRBJ2-5, the CDR3 gives the full variable domain: DGGITQSPKYLFRKEGQNVTLSCEQNLNHDAMYWYRQDPGQGLRLIYYSQIVNDFQKGDIAEGYSVSREKKESFPLTVTSAQKNPTAFYLCASRSETGSQETQYFGPGTRLLVL.

The V call is TRBV28, the J call TRBJ1-1; a possible D gene is TRBD1 (5 bases). From germline, CDR1 is MDHEN and CDR2 SYDVKM. The CDR3 runs 14 residues. V was cut by 6 bases and J by 0 bases, with 11 bases left in between. The CDR3 DNA sequence: TGTGCCAGCAGCCTGGGACGGATGAACACTGAAGCTTTCTTT. Translation gives CASSLGRMNTEAFF.

This clone was recorded only once. The chain combines TRBV5-1 with TRBJ2-5; D gene ambiguous. The V gene's germline CDR1 is SGHRS and CDR2 YFSETQ. CDR3 size: 12 residues. V lost 3 bases and J 4 bases, leaving 7 bases between the germline ends. CDR3 sequence: CASSYGGETQYF. CDR3 in DNA: TGCGCCAGCAGCTACGGCGGAGAGACCCAGTACTTC.

The chain combines TRBV28 with TRBJ1-5, with TRBD1 matching over 7 bases. Germline loops: CDR1 MDHEN, CDR2 SYDVKM. V lost 2 bases and J lost 4; bases outside the gene matches: 5. This CDR3 is built from 15 residues. For the CDR3, the DNA is TGTGCCAGCAGTTTAGAAAGGGACAGAAATCAGCCCCAGCATTTT. Translated, it gives CASSLERDRNQPQHF.

This rearrangement joins TRBV14 to TRBJ2-1, with D possibly being TRBD2 (5 bases). Trimming took off 4 bases at V and 3 bases at J, with 16 bases between the two ends. In germline, CDR1 is SGHDN, CDR2 FVKESK. This CDR3 is 16 amino acids long. The CDR3 nucleotides are TGTGCCAGCAGCCGCATAAGTAACGGGATCTACAATGAGCAGTTCTTC. It translates to CASSRISNGIYNEQFF.

The chain is built from TRBV29-1 and TRBJ2-4; TRBD1 matches 7 bases. The J segment lost 0 bases and the V segment lost 6 bases, leaving 20 bases of the junction unmatched. CDR3 length: 19 residues. Looked up from germline, CDR1 is SQVTM and CDR2 is ANQGSEA. The CDR3 DNA sequence: TGCAGCGTGCCCCACCGGGGAAACAGGGGTCTTCGAGCCAAAAACATTCAGTACTTC. Residues: CSVPHRGNRGLRAKNIQYF.